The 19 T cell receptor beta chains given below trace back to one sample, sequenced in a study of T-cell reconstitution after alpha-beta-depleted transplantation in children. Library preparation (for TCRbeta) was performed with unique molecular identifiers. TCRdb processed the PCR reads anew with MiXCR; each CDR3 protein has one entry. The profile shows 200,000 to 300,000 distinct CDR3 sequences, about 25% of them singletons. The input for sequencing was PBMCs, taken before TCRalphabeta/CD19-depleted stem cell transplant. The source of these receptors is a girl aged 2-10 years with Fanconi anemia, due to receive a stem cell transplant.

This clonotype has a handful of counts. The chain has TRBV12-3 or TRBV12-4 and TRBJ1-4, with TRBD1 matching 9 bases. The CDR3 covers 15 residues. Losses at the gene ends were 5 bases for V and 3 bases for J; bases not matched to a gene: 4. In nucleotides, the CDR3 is TGTGCCAGCAGTCAACAGGGGGCGGCTAATGAAAAACTGTTTTTT. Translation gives CASSQQGAANEKLFF.

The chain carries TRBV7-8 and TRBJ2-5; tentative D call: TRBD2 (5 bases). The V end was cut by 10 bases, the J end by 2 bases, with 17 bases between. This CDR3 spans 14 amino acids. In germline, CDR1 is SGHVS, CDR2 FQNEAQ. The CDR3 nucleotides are TGTGCCACTAGCTTAGGGCAGGTTCAAGAGACCCAGTACTTC. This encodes CATSLGQVQETQYF.

CDR3 residues: CASSPPASNTIYF. The CDR3 DNA reads as TGTGCCAGCAGCCCTCCTGCCTCCAACACCATATATTTT. V gene TRBV7-9 combines with J gene TRBJ1-3; D is uncertain. CDR3 size: 13 residues. Germline loops: CDR1 SEHNR, CDR2 FQNEAQ (reference sequence). V was shortened by 5 bases and J by 7 bases, with 12 bases between the two germline ends.

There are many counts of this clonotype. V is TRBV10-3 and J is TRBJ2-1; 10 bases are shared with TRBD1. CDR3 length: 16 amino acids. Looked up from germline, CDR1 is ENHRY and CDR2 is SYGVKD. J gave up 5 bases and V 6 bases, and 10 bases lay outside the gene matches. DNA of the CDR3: TGTGCCATCAGACGGGACAGGGGAAGCTGGGACAATGAGCAGTTCTTC. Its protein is CAIRRDRGSWDNEQFF.

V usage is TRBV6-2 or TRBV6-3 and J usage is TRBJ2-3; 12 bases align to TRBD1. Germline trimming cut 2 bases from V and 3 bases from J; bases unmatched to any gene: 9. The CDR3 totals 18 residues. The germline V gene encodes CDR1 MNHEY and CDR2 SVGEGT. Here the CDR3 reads CASSYLLGTGGGTDTQYF. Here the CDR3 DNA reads TGTGCCAGCAGTTACCTACTCGGGACAGGGGGCGGAACAGATACGCAGTATTTT.

The DNA for the CDR3 is TGTGCCAGCAGCACAGGGTTGAATGGCTACACCTTC. This encodes CASSTGLNGYTF. The chain joins TRBV7-9 to TRBJ1-2; maybe TRBD1 (6 bases). Trimming took off 5 bases at V and 6 bases at J, with 10 bases between the two ends. The CDR3 runs 12 residues. CDR1 is SEHNR and CDR2 is FQNEAQ in the germline V gene (reference sequence).

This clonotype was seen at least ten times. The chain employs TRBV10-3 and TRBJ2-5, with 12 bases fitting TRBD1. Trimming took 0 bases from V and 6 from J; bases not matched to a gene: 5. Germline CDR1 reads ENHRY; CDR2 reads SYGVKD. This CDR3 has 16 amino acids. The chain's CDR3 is CAISESGQGARKTQYF. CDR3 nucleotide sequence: TGTGCCATCAGTGAGTCGGGACAGGGGGCGCGAAAGACCCAGTACTTC.

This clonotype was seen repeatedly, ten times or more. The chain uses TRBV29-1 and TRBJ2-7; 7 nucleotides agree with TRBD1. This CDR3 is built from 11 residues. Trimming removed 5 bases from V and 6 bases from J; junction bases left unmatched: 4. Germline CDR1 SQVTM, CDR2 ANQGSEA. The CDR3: CSVTGVSEQYF. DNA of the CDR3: TGCAGCGTTACAGGGGTAAGCGAGCAGTACTTC.

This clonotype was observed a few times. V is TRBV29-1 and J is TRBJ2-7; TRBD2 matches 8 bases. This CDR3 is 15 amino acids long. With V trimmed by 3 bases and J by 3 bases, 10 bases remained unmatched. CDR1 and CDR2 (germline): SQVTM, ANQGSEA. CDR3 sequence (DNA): TGCAGCGTTGATTCGACCGGGACTAGAGGCTACGAGCAGTACTTC. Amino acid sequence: CSVDSTGTRGYEQYF.

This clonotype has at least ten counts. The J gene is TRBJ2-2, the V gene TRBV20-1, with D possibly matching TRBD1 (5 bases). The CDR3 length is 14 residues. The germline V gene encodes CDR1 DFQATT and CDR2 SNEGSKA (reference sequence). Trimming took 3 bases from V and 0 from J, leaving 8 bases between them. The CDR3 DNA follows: TGCAGTGCTAGTCCCAGGGCGAACACCGGGGAGCTGTTTTTT. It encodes CSASPRANTGELFF.

The CDR3 spells CSTRTLNTGELFF. As DNA, the CDR3 is TGCAGCACGAGGACACTGAACACCGGGGAGCTGTTTTTT. The rearrangement uses TRBV29-1 and TRBJ2-2; TRBD1 is a possible D gene (5 bases). The CDR3 totals 13 residues. The germline V gene encodes CDR1 SQVTM and CDR2 ANQGSEA. V was cut by 8 bases and J by 1 base, with 11 bases left in between.

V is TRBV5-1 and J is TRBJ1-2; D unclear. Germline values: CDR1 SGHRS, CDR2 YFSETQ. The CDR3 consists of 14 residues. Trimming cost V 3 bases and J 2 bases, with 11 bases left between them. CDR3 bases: TGCGCCAGCAGCTATAGTCCCACCAACTATGGCTACACCTTC. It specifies CASSYSPTNYGYTF.

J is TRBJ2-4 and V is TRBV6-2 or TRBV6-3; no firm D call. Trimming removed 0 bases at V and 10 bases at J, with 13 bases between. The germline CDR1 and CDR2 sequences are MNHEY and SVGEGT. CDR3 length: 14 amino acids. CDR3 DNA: TGTGCCAGCAGTTACTCCAACCCTGGGTGGATTCAGTACTTC. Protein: CASSYSNPGWIQYF.

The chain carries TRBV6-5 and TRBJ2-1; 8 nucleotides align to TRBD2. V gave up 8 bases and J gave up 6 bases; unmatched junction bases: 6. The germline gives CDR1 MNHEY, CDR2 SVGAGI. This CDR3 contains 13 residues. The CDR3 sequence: CASWLREGNEQFF. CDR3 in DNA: TGTGCCAGCTGGTTACGGGAGGGCAATGAGCAGTTCTTC.

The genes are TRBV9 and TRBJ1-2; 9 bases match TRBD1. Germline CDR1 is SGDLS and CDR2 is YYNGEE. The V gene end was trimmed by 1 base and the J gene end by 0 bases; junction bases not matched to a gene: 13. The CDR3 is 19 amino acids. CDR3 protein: CASSVLPRGTGSTNYGYTF. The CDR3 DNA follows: TGTGCCAGCAGCGTATTGCCCCGCGGGACAGGGAGCACTAACTATGGCTACACCTTC.

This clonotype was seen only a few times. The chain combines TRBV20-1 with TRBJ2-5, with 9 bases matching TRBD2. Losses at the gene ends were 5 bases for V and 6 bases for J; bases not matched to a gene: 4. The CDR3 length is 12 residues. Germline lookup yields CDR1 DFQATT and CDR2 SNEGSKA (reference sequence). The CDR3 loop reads CSAHGTSKTQYF. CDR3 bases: TGCAGTGCTCACGGGACTAGCAAGACCCAGTACTTC.

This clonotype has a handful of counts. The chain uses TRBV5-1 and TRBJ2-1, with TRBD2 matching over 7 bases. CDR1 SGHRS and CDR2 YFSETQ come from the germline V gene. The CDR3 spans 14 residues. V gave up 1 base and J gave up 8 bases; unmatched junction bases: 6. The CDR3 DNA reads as TGCGCCAGCAGCTTGTTTAGCGGGTTCCATGAGCAGTTCTTC. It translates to CASSLFSGFHEQFF.

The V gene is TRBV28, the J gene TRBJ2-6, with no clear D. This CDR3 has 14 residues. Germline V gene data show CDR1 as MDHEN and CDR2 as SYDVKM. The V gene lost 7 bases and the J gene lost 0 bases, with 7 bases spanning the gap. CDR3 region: CASNPVSGANVLTF. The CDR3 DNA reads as TGTGCCAGCAACCCGGTCTCTGGGGCCAACGTCCTGACTTTC.

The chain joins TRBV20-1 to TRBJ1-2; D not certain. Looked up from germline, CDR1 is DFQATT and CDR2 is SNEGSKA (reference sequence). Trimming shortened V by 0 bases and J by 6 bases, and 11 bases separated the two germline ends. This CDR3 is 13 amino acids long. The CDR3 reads CSARDPGRNGYTF. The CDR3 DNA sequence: TGCAGTGCTAGAGATCCCGGACGGAATGGCTACACCTTC.